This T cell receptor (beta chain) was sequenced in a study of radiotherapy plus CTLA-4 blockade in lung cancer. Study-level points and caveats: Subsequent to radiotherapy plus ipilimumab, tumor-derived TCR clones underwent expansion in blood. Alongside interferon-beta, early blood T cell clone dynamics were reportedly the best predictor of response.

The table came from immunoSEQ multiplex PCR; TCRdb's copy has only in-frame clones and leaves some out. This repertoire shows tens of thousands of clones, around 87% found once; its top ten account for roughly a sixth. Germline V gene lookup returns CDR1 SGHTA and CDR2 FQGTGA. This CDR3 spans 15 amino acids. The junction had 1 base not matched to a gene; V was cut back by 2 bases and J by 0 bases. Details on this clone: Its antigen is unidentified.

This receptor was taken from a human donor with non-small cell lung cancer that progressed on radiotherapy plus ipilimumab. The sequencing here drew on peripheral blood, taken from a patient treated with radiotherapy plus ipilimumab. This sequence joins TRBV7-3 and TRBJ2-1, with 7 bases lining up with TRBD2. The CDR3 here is CASSLGEGSYNEQFF. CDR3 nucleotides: TGTGCCAGCAGCTTAGGGGAGGGCTCCTACAATGAGCAGTTCTTC.